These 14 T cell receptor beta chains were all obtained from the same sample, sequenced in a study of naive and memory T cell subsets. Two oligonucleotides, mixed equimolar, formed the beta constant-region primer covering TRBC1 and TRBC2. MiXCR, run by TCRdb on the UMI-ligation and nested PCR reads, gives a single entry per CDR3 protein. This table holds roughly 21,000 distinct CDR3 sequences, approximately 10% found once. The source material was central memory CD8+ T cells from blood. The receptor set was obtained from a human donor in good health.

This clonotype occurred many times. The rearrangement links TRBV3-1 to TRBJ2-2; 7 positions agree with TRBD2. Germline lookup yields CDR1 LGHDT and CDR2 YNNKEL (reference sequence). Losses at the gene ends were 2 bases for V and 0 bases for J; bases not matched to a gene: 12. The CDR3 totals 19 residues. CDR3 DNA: TGTGCCAGCAGCCAAATACGCTCCCGGCTAGCGGCGAACACCGGGGAGCTGTTTTTT. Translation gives CASSQIRSRLAANTGELFF.

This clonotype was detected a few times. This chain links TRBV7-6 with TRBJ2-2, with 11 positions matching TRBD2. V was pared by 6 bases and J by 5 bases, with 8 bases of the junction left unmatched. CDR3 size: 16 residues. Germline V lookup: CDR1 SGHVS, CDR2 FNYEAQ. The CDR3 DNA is TGTGCCAGCAGACAAACTAGCGGGAGCTTTACCGGGGAGCTGTTTTTT. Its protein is CASRQTSGSFTGELFF.

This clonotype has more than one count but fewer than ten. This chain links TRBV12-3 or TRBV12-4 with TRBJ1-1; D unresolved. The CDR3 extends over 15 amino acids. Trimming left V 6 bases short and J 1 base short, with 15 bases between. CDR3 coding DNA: TGTGCCAGCAGCCCACTGACTGGCCAGAACACTGAAGCTTTCTTT. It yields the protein CASSPLTGQNTEAFF.

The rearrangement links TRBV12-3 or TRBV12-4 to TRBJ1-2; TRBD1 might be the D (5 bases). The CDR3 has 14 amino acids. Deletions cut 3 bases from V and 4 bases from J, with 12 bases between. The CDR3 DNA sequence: TGTGCCAGCAGTTTTGGGGGGACTGTCTATGGCTACACCTTC. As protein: CASSFGGTVYGYTF.

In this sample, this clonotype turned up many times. The CDR3 protein is CATSDRTGTDQETQYF. As DNA, the CDR3 is TGTGCCACCAGTGATCGTACCGGGACAGACCAAGAGACCCAGTACTTC. The rearrangement joins TRBV24-1 to TRBJ2-5; 7 bases map to TRBD1. The length of the CDR3 is 16 residues. Germline V lookup: CDR1 KGHDR, CDR2 SFDVKD. Trimming cost V 3 bases and J 0 bases; bases outside gene matches: 6.

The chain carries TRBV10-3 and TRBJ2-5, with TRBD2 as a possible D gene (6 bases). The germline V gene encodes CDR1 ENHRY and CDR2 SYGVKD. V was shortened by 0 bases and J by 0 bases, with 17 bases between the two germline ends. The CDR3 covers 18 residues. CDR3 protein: CAISESSSTRGNQETQYF. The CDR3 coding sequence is TGTGCCATCAGTGAGTCATCCTCTACCCGGGGGAACCAAGAGACCCAGTACTTC.

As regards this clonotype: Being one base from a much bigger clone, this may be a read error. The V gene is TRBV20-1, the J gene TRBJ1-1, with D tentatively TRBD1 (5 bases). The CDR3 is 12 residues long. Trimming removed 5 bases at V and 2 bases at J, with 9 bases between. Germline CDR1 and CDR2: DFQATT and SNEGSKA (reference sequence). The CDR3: CSAAGFNTEAFF. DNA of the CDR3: TGCAGTGCTGCAGGGTTTAACACTGAAGCTTTCTTT.

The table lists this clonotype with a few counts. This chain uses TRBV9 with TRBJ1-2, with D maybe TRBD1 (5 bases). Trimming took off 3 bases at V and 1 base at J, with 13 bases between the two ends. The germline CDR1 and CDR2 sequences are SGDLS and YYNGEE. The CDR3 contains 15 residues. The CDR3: CASSAAAQGNYGYTF. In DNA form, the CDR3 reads TGTGCCAGCAGCGCTGCCGCCCAGGGTAACTATGGCTACACCTTC.

CDR3 coding DNA: TGTGCCAGCATATCGCCGGCGGGAGGGTCAGATACGCAGTATTTT. It encodes CASISPAGGSDTQYF. The chain has TRBV7-9 and TRBJ2-3; 9 bases are shared with TRBD2. In germline, CDR1 is SEHNR, CDR2 FQNEAQ (reference sequence). The V gene end was trimmed by 7 bases and the J gene end by 4 bases; junction bases not matched to a gene: 9. The CDR3 is 15 amino acids.

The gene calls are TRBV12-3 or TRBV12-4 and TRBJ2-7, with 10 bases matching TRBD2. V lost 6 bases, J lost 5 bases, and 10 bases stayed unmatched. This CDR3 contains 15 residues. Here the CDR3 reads CASRDASGRRNEQYF. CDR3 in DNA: TGTGCCAGCAGGGATGCTAGCGGGAGACGGAACGAGCAGTACTTC.

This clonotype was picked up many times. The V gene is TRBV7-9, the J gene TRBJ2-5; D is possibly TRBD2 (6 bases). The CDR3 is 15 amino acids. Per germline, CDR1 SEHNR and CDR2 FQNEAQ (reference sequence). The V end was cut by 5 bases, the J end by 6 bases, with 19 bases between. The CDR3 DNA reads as TGTGCCAGCAGCCCTAGCGAGTATGGGGGGAAGACCCAGTACTTC. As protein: CASSPSEYGGKTQYF.

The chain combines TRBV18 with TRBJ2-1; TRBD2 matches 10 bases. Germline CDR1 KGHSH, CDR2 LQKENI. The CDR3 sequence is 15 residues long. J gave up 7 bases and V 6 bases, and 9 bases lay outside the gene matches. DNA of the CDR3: TGTGCCAGCTCCCGAAGCGGGAGGGCCGGGAATGAGCAGTTCTTC. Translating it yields CASSRSGRAGNEQFF.

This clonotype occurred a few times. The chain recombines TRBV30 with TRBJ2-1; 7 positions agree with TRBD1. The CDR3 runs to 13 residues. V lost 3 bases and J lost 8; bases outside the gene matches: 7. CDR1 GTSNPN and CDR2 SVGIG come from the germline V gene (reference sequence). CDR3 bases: TGTGCCTGGAGCCAGGGGGATGGGGATGAGCAGTTCTTC. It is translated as CAWSQGDGDEQFF.

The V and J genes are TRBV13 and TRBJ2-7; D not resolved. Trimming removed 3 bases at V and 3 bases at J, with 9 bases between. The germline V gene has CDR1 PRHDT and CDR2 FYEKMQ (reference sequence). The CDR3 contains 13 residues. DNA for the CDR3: TGTGCCAGCAGCTTTGGCAGTCACTACGAGCAGTACTTC. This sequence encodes CASSFGSHYEQYF. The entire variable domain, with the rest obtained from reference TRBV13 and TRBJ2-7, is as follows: AAGVIQSPRHLIKEKRETATLKCYPIPRHDTVYWYQQGPGQDPQFLISFYEKMQSDKGSIPDRFSAQQFSDYHSELNMSSLELGDSALYFCASSFGSHYEQYFGPGTRLTVT.